This TCR beta chain was recovered during a study of T cell repertoires in cytomegalovirus infection (dated by TCRdb to between 2018 and 2021). Regarding the study in general: Because public TCR beta signatures pointed to carriage of CMV infection together with the matching HLA type, the HLA type of each donor mattered for the analysis.

Instrument used: Illumina HiSeq 1500. The public reads were quality trimmed at Q25 with fastp and then assembled into clones with MiXCR by TCRdb, keeping productive beta chains. When rows share a CDR3 protein, they turn into one entry using the most common DNA and genes. The sample table lists 150,000 to 200,000 distinct CDR3 sequences, about 20% of them with a count of one. In total, the top ten clones hold around 3.1% of the sample. With respect to this clonotype: Its recognized antigen is unknown. No qualities accompany the bases; no much larger clone lies one base away.

The CDR3 numbers 15 residues from cysteine through phenylalanine. Just the 45-base CDR3 DNA is kept, in frame starting at base 1. V sheds 5 bases and J sheds 2 bases, leaving 10 bases between their ends. CDR1 and CDR2 are read off the germline V gene as MDHEN and SYDVKM. Overall study outcomes, separate from this receptor: In both this cohort and an independent roughly 330-donor cohort, the cumulative frequency of public TCR beta family members distinguished carriers of CMV infection plus the relevant HLA type. The ex vivo response was dominated by HLA-C-restricted CMV-specific TCR beta clonotypes, which also provided the single most frequent clonotype in two of eight donors.

Sequenced material: PBMCs. The chain couples TRBV28 to TRBJ2-6, with no confident D gene call. This clonotype originated in a human donor in good health (CMV status not recorded). Some clones in this sample may be carry-over from other donors' samples. The CDR3 here reads CASSPPVTGANVLTF. The DNA is TGTGCCAGCAGTCCACCAGTCACTGGGGCCAACGTCCTGACTTTC.